Each of the 32 T cell receptor beta chains below was sequenced from the same sample in a study of blood T cell repertoires in COVID-19. Generated by immunoSEQ multiplex PCR, the TCRdb table keeps only in-frame clones and is missing some. The sample records about 100,000 clones, about 90% being singletons. What was sequenced was peripheral blood. These receptors came from a man aged 30 to 39 in a cohort sampled during active COVID-19.

This clone is a singleton in its sample. The V call is TRBV12-3 or TRBV12-4, the J call TRBJ2-7, with 8 bases aligning to TRBD1. The CDR3 is 13 amino acids. The J segment lost 5 bases and the V segment lost 6 bases, leaving 6 bases of the junction unmatched. The CDR3 here is CASSGQGMNEQYF. The CDR3, as DNA: TGTGCCAGCAGCGGACAGGGAATGAACGAGCAGTACTTC.

CDR3 nucleotide sequence: TGCGCCAGCAGCCCACGGACAGGGGGCTACAATGAGCAGTTCTTC. Translation: CASSPRTGGYNEQFF. The chain uses TRBV4-3 and TRBJ2-1, with TRBD1 matching 10 bases. Germline trimming cut 4 bases from V and 3 bases from J; bases unmatched to any gene: 3. The CDR3 is 15 amino acids. From germline, CDR1 is LGHNA and CDR2 YSLEER.

J is TRBJ1-5 and V is TRBV23-1; 7 bases match TRBD1. TRBV23-1 is treated as an ORF (open reading frame) with a function not yet certain. There are 16 residues in the CDR3. With 0 bases clipped from V and 4 bases from J, the junction kept 6 bases outside the gene matches. CDR3: CASSQSNRGPNQPQHF. In DNA, the CDR3 is TGCGCCAGCAGTCAATCGAACAGGGGACCGAATCAGCCCCAGCATTTT.

The rearrangement uses TRBV5-4 and TRBJ2-7, with TRBD1 identical over 9 bases. The CDR3 sequence is 14 residues long. Trimming took 4 bases from V and 2 from J; bases not matched to a gene: 4. Per germline, CDR1 SGHNT and CDR2 YYREEE (reference sequence). CDR3 amino acids: CASSLDRGPYEQYF. In nucleotides, the CDR3 is TGTGCCAGCAGCCTGGACAGGGGCCCCTACGAGCAGTACTTC.

This chain joins TRBV27 and TRBJ1-2, with 8 bases that match TRBD1. Germline values: CDR1 MNHEY, CDR2 SMNVEV (reference sequence). The CDR3 covers 17 residues. After removal of 4 bases from V and 3 bases from J, the junction contained 13 bases not matched to a gene. CDR3 nucleotides: TGTGCCAGCAGTTATCCCACCTTACAGGGGGGGGACTATGGCTACACCTTC. As protein: CASSYPTLQGGDYGYTF.

The chain couples TRBV2 to TRBJ2-2; D possibly corresponds to TRBD1 (5 bases). CDR3 length: 14 amino acids. CDR1 and CDR2 (germline): SNHLY, FYNNEI. Deletions cut 5 bases from V and 4 bases from J, with 11 bases between. In nucleotides, the CDR3 is TGTGCCAGCAGTCCCAGGGCTACCACCGGGGAGCTGTTTTTT. Translating it yields CASSPRATTGELFF.

The chain links TRBV9 to TRBJ2-7, with 12 bases that match TRBD1. The trim removed 3 bases at V and 5 bases at J, leaving 6 bases unmatched. There are 15 residues in the CDR3. Germline V gene data show CDR1 as SGDLS and CDR2 as YYNGEE. CDR3 in amino acids: CASSGRDRGRDEQYF. Written as DNA, the CDR3 is TGTGCCAGCAGCGGCCGGGACAGGGGGCGGGACGAGCAGTACTTC.

This chain uses TRBV3-1 (or the pseudogene TRBV3-2) with TRBJ1-4, with 7 bases aligning to TRBD1. The V gene's germline CDR1 is LGHDT and CDR2 YNNKEL (reference sequence). V was clipped by 1 base and J by 4 bases; unmatched bases: 9. This CDR3 region has 17 residues. The DNA of the CDR3 is TGTGCCAGCAGCCAAGGAGAGGGGGCAGCGCATAATGAAAAACTGTTTTTT. Translating it yields CASSQGEGAAHNEKLFF.

V is TRBV4-3 and J is TRBJ1-2, with 11 bases lining up with TRBD1. The CDR3 runs to 15 residues. Germline CDR1 LGHNA, CDR2 YSLEER. After removal of 3 bases from V and 4 bases from J, the junction contained 4 bases not matched to a gene. The chain's CDR3 is CASSQGQGVGYGYTF. In DNA, the CDR3 is TGCGCCAGCAGCCAGGGACAGGGGGTGGGCTATGGCTACACCTTC.

The V and J genes are TRBV27 and TRBJ1-1, with 9 bases lining up with TRBD1. The length of the CDR3 is 16 residues. V shed 3 bases, J shed 5 bases, and the junction held 10 bases outside the gene matches. Germline V gene sequence: CDR1 MNHEY, CDR2 SMNVEV (reference sequence). CDR3 nucleotides: TGTGCCAGCAGTTTTGACAGGGGGAGCTGGTTGACTGAAGCTTTCTTT. Amino acid sequence: CASSFDRGSWLTEAFF.

This chain uses TRBV11-2 with TRBJ1-6; D not certain. The germline V gene has CDR1 SGHAT and CDR2 FQNNGV. Trimming took 8 bases from V and 2 from J, leaving 13 bases between them. The CDR3 runs 15 residues. The CDR3 loop reads CASRRGAAYNSPLHF. The CDR3 DNA reads as TGTGCCAGCCGCCGAGGAGCTGCCTATAATTCACCCCTCCACTTT.

This sequence joins TRBV27 and TRBJ2-3; 9 bases map to TRBD1. The CDR3 covers 16 residues. V shed 5 bases, J shed 0 bases, and the junction held 6 bases outside the gene matches. Germline CDR1 is MNHEY and CDR2 is SMNVEV (reference sequence). CDR3 sequence (DNA): TGTGCCAGCAGTCTAACCGGGACAGGGAGCACAGATACGCAGTATTTT. Protein: CASSLTGTGSTDTQYF.

The chain carries TRBV2 and TRBJ1-1; TRBD1 might be the D (5 bases). V gave up 6 bases and J gave up 3 bases, with 11 bases separating them. The CDR3 sequence is 13 residues long. Germline assignment: CDR1 SNHLY and CDR2 FYNNEI. CDR3 residues: CASRNQGYTEAFF. As DNA, the CDR3 is TGTGCCAGCAGAAACCAGGGTTACACTGAAGCTTTCTTT. The full variable domain, completed using reference TRBV2 and TRBJ1-1, is EPEVTQTPSHQVTQMGQEVILRCVPISNHLYFYWYRQILGQKVEFLVSFYNNEISEKSEIFDDQFSVERPDGSNFTLKIRSTKLEDSAMYFCASRNQGYTEAFFGQGTRLTVV.

In its sample, this clone was seen a few times. J is TRBJ1-1 and V is TRBV7-7; D might be TRBD1 (6 bases). The germline CDR1 and CDR2 sequences are SSHAT and FNYEAQ (reference sequence). This CDR3 is built from 16 residues. V shed 2 bases and J shed 0 bases, with 13 bases lying between them. The DNA of the CDR3 is TGTGCCAGCAGCTTAACCCACGACAGGATGAACACTGAAGCTTTCTTT. It encodes CASSLTHDRMNTEAFF.

Here the CDR3 reads CASSLTSGGPEQYF. CDR3 in DNA: TGCGCCAGCAGCTTGACTAGCGGGGGGCCGGAGCAGTACTTC. The chain links TRBV5-1 to TRBJ2-7; 12 bases align to TRBD2. With V trimmed by 1 base and J by 7 bases, 3 bases remained unmatched. From germline, CDR1 is SGHRS and CDR2 YFSETQ. The CDR3 has 14 amino acids.

This chain joins TRBV5-5 and TRBJ1-4, with D perhaps TRBD1 (6 bases). The CDR3 length is 15 residues. V lost 0 bases to trimming and J lost 2 bases, with 8 bases between them. In germline, CDR1 is SGHKS, CDR2 YYEKEE (reference sequence). In nucleotides, the CDR3 is TGTGCCAGCAGCTTGGCAGGGGTCACTAATGAAAAACTGTTTTTT. Translating it yields CASSLAGVTNEKLFF.

CDR3 sequence: CASSYSTGEQYF. The CDR3 nucleotides are TGTGCCAGCAGTTACTCAACCGGCGAGCAGTACTTC. The chain is built from TRBV6-6 and TRBJ2-7; D ambiguous. Trimming removed 0 bases at V and 6 bases at J, with 6 bases between. Germline assignment: CDR1 MNHNY and CDR2 SVGAGI (reference sequence). The CDR3 loop spans 12 amino acids.

The V call is TRBV5-1, the J call TRBJ2-7; the D gene is possibly TRBD2 (5 bases). V lost 4 bases and J lost 5, with 16 bases in between. This CDR3 has 14 residues. Germline CDR1 is SGHRS and CDR2 is YFSETQ. The CDR3 bases are TGCGCCAGCAGCCCCCGAGGGTCGCTAGACGAGCAGTACTTC. Its protein is CASSPRGSLDEQYF.

V usage is TRBV6-4 and J usage is TRBJ1-1, with D unresolved. The V gene's germline CDR1 is MRHNA and CDR2 SNTAGT. The CDR3 length is 13 residues. V was pared by 4 bases and J by 4 bases, with 10 bases between. CDR3 nucleotides: TGTGCCAGCAGTGCCGAGGATGGCACTGAAGCTTTCTTT. Its translation: CASSAEDGTEAFF.

The rearrangement uses TRBV19 and TRBJ2-7, with TRBD2 identical over 8 bases. Trimming cost V 0 bases and J 1 base; bases outside gene matches: 5. This CDR3 spans 16 amino acids. Germline V gene lookup returns CDR1 LNHDA and CDR2 SQIVND (reference sequence). CDR3: CASSIDRTGGSYEQYF. The CDR3 bases are TGTGCCAGTAGTATAGATCGGACGGGGGGGTCCTACGAGCAGTACTTC. Full variable domain (remainder filled in from reference TRBV19 and TRBJ2-7): DGGITQSPKYLFRKEGQNVTLSCEQNLNHDAMYWYRQDPGQGLRLIYYSQIVNDFQKGDIAEGYSVSREKKESFPLTVTSAQKNPTAFYLCASSIDRTGGSYEQYFGPGTRLTVT.

V and J are TRBV2 and TRBJ2-3, with D possibly matching TRBD1 (6 bases). The germline V and J ends were trimmed by 4 bases and 0 bases, with 8 bases remaining between them. This CDR3 contains 14 residues. Germline V gives CDR1 SNHLY, CDR2 FYNNEI. The CDR3 DNA reads as TGTGCCAGCAGTGCGGGACACAGCACAGATACGCAGTATTTT. The encoded protein is CASSAGHSTDTQYF.

The V call is TRBV7-8, the J call TRBJ1-2; D unresolved. Trimming stripped 1 base from V and 6 bases from J, with 21 bases between. Germline V CDR1 and CDR2: SGHVS, FQNEAQ. CDR3 length: 17 residues. The CDR3 loop is CASSLDSGRIITNGYTF. As DNA, the CDR3 is TGTGCCAGCAGCTTAGATTCCGGGAGAATAATTACGAATGGCTACACCTTC. Based on the CDR3 plus reference TRBV7-8 and TRBJ1-2, the full variable domain is GAGVSQSPRYKVAKRGQDVALRCDPISGHVSLFWYQQALGQGPEFLTYFQNEAQLDKSGLPSDRFFAERPEGSVSTLKIQRTQQEDSAVYLCASSLDSGRIITNGYTFGSGTRLTVV.

The chain is built from TRBV11-2 and TRBJ2-1; 11 positions agree with TRBD2. Germline values: CDR1 SGHAT, CDR2 FQNNGV. Germline trimming cut 3 bases from V and 5 bases from J; bases unmatched to any gene: 6. This CDR3 has 16 amino acids. The CDR3 sequence: CASSFTLAGGNNEQFF. CDR3 in DNA: TGTGCCAGCAGCTTTACTCTAGCGGGGGGAAACAATGAGCAGTTCTTC. Full variable domain (remainder filled in from reference TRBV11-2 and TRBJ2-1): EAGVAQSPRYKIIEKRQSVAFWCNPISGHATLYWYQQILGQGPKLLIQFQNNGVVDDSQLPKDRFSAERLKGVDSTLKIQPAKLEDSAVYLCASSFTLAGGNNEQFFGPGTRLTVL.

The rearrangement uses TRBV5-5 and TRBJ1-2, with D possibly TRBD1 on 5 matching bases. Trimming stripped 0 bases from V and 4 bases from J, with 10 bases between. Germline V gene sequence: CDR1 SGHKS, CDR2 YYEKEE (reference sequence). The CDR3 loop spans 14 amino acids. The CDR3 reads CASSLAAGGYGYTF. As DNA, the CDR3 is TGTGCCAGCAGCTTGGCCGCCGGGGGCTATGGCTACACCTTC.

The V gene is TRBV20-1, the J gene TRBJ2-7; TRBD2 matches at 8 bases. Germline assignment: CDR1 DFQATT and CDR2 SNEGSKA (reference sequence). The CDR3 runs to 14 residues. The V gene end was trimmed by 3 bases and the J gene end by 2 bases; junction bases not matched to a gene: 6. The CDR3 DNA reads TGCAGTGCTAGTTTCCCGGGGGGGCCCTACGAGCAGTACTTC. Protein product: CSASFPGGPYEQYF.

V usage is TRBV5-1 and J usage is TRBJ2-1, with no clear D. This CDR3 region has 14 residues. The V gene's germline CDR1 is SGHRS and CDR2 YFSETQ. Trimming took off 5 bases at V and 7 bases at J, with 16 bases between the two ends. The CDR3 nucleotides are TGCGCCAGCAGAGGAGACTCCGCCATAAATGAGCAGTTCTTC. Protein product: CASRGDSAINEQFF.

The chain recombines TRBV13 with TRBJ1-4; 10 nucleotides match TRBD1. Germline V gene sequence: CDR1 PRHDT, CDR2 FYEKMQ (reference sequence). Unmatched junction bases numbered 6, after V lost 0 bases and J lost 11 bases. CDR3 size: 15 residues. The CDR3 spells CASSLGSGQGRKLFF. CDR3 bases: TGTGCCAGCAGCTTAGGCTCGGGACAGGGGAGGAAACTGTTTTTT.

The J gene is TRBJ1-2, the V gene TRBV14; D unresolved. Germline-derived CDR1 and CDR2 are SGHDN and FVKESK. The CDR3 loop spans 12 amino acids. Trimming shortened V by 1 base and J by 3 bases, and 3 bases separated the two germline ends. This CDR3 reads CASSQGDYGYTF. CDR3 in DNA: TGTGCCAGCAGCCAAGGAGACTATGGCTACACCTTC. Filled out from reference TRBV14 and TRBJ1-2, the complete variable domain reads EAGVTQFPSHSVIEKGQTVTLRCDPISGHDNLYWYRRVMGKEIKFLLHFVKESKQDESGMPNNRFLAERTGGTYSTLKVQPAELEDSGVYFCASSQGDYGYTFGSGTRLTVV.

The CDR3 loop reads CASSQDTFETGTYNEQFF. The CDR3 DNA follows: TGCGCCAGCAGCCAAGATACTTTCGAGACAGGGACCTACAATGAGCAGTTCTTC. The chain has TRBV4-1 and TRBJ2-1; 7 bases align to TRBD1. In germline, CDR1 is MGHRA, CDR2 YSYEKL. The ends lost 0 bases at V and 2 bases at J; junction bases unmatched: 10. The CDR3 consists of 18 residues.

The chain joins TRBV7-2 to TRBJ2-2, with 7 bases matching TRBD2. The CDR3 consists of 15 residues. In germline, CDR1 is SGHTA, CDR2 FQGNSA. J lost 6 bases, V lost 1 base, and 5 bases had no gene match. CDR3 in amino acids: CASSLGQGGAGELFF. The CDR3 DNA sequence: TGTGCCAGCAGCTTAGGGCAGGGAGGGGCCGGGGAGCTGTTTTTT.

The V call is TRBV11-2, the J call TRBJ2-5, with TRBD2 matching 16 bases. This CDR3 is 18 amino acids long. The V gene's germline CDR1 is SGHAT and CDR2 FQNNGV. V gave up 5 bases and J gave up 2 bases; unmatched junction bases: 8. The DNA for the CDR3 is TGTGCCAGCAGCGCGGGACTAGCGGGGGGGCTGAAGCAAGAGACCCAGTACTTC. Its protein product is CASSAGLAGGLKQETQYF.

The V gene is TRBV3-1 (or the pseudogene TRBV3-2), the J gene TRBJ1-6; D uncertain. The germline gives CDR1 LGHDT, CDR2 YNNKEL (reference sequence). V lost 0 bases and J lost 10, with 13 bases in between. CDR3 length equals 15 residues. The CDR3, as DNA: TGTGCCAGCAGCCAAGATAACCCGGTATTCTCACCCCTCCACTTT. This codes for CASSQDNPVFSPLHF.